This TCR beta chain stems from a study of blood T cell repertoires in COVID-19. Turning to the study itself: In each case, the material was cDNA or gDNA derived from T cells, B-cell-depleted T cells, or PBMCs.

Living in about two dozen US areas, the participants were between 18 and 89 years of age. Clinical history as reported by participants underpinned cohort assignment. In the authors' workflow: Amplification of reference gene primers provided the estimated nucleated cell counts. Some clones are missing from TCRdb's copy, which holds only in-frame ones; the method was immunoSEQ multiplex PCR. From that table come the V and J calls and clone size; the DNA was used to work out D and trimming. Altogether about 220,000 clones are present, approximately 83% being singletons, with the ten largest covering 1.3%. The length of the CDR3 is 15 residues. Germline V CDR1 and CDR2: SGHNT, YYREEE (reference sequence). Trimming stripped 2 bases from V and 2 bases from J, with 13 bases between.

The sequenced sample consisted of PBMCs or T cells enriched from blood (not recorded which). This receptor was taken from a woman in her thirties or forties with acute COVID-19. The V call is TRBV5-4, the J call TRBJ2-5; D might be TRBD2 (7 bases). The chain's CDR3 is CASSFLGGRQETQYF. The CDR3 nucleotides read TGTGCCAGCAGCTTTCTGGGGGGGCGGCAAGAGACCCAGTACTTC.